One and the same sample provided the 8 T cell receptor beta chains below, sequenced in a study of shared clonotypes between healthy human individuals. The data were produced by immunoSEQ multiplex PCR, yet TCRdb's version contains in-frame clones alone and is incomplete. The sample includes about 600,000 clones, roughly 98% seen only once; the top ten take 0.3%. In the naive CD8 group, cells lacked CD45RO and were positively selected for CCR7, so terminally differentiated effector memory CD45RA+ cells were left out. Sample: naive CD8+ T cells sorted from blood. The receptors here all came from a man in his thirties or forties in good health.

V gene TRBV10-3 combines with J gene TRBJ2-5; D remains unclear. V was pared by 10 bases and J by 0 bases, with 12 bases between. Germline V gives CDR1 ENHRY, CDR2 SYGVKD. This CDR3 spans 13 amino acids. The CDR3 sequence: CATFSPYQETQYF. CDR3 DNA: TGTGCCACCTTTAGCCCGTACCAAGAGACCCAGTACTTC.

The chain has TRBV7-9 and TRBJ2-7; D is perhaps TRBD1 (7 bases). Germline V gene data show CDR1 as SEHNR and CDR2 as FQNEAQ (reference sequence). V was shortened by 5 bases and J by 3 bases, with 14 bases between the two germline ends. The CDR3 runs to 14 residues. As DNA, the CDR3 is TGTGCCAGCAGCCAGCCAGGGGGGCTCTACGAGCAGTACTTC. It yields the protein CASSQPGGLYEQYF.

CDR3 loop: CASSSGTASLIRTNGYTF. The CDR3 DNA follows: TGTGCCAGCAGCTCCGGGACAGCAAGTCTCATTCGGACGAATGGCTACACCTTC. This chain links TRBV7-8 with TRBJ1-2, with 7 nucleotides matching TRBD1. Trimming took 4 bases from V and 6 from J; bases not matched to a gene: 20. CDR1 and CDR2 from the germline V gene are SGHVS and FQNEAQ. This CDR3 is 18 amino acids long.

This chain uses TRBV4-1 with TRBJ2-3, with 7 positions matching TRBD1. The CDR3 spans 17 residues. The germline V gene encodes CDR1 MGHRA and CDR2 YSYEKL. The V segment lost 1 base and the J segment 0 bases; nucleotides outside the gene matches: 7. This CDR3 is CASSQAGPGQSTDTQYF. For the CDR3, the DNA is TGCGCCAGCAGCCAAGCAGGTCCGGGACAGAGCACAGATACGCAGTATTTT.

The V gene is TRBV5-4, the J gene TRBJ1-1; D is unclear. The CDR3 spans 13 residues. The germline CDR1 and CDR2 sequences are SGHNT and YYREEE (reference sequence). V lost 0 bases to trimming and J lost 8 bases, with 11 bases between them. The CDR3 loop reads CASSLEEPLEAFF. DNA for the CDR3: TGTGCCAGCAGCTTGGAGGAACCCCTCGAAGCTTTCTTT.

V and J are TRBV25-1 and TRBJ2-1, with 8 bases fitting TRBD2. The CDR3 is 17 residues long. The V segment lost 2 bases and the J segment 4 bases; nucleotides outside the gene matches: 10. Germline lookup yields CDR1 MGHDK and CDR2 SYGVNS. In nucleotides, the CDR3 is TGTGCCAGCAGTGAAATTGCTAGCGGGCAACCTTACAATGAGCAGTTCTTC. This encodes CASSEIASGQPYNEQFF.

The rearrangement uses TRBV7-2 and TRBJ2-4, with D unclear. Germline assignment: CDR1 SGHTA and CDR2 FQGNSA. This CDR3 has 11 amino acids. V lost 5 bases and J 16 bases, leaving 15 bases between the germline ends. The chain's CDR3 is CASSLGMLLYF. The CDR3 DNA is TGTGCCAGCAGCCTCGGTATGCTTCTTTACTTC.

The chain carries TRBV27 and TRBJ2-7; 10 bases are shared with TRBD2. Germline CDR1 MNHEY, CDR2 SMNVEV (reference sequence). Trimming took 2 bases from V and 5 from J; bases not matched to a gene: 6. The CDR3 sequence is 15 residues long. This CDR3 is CASSLLLAGANEQYF. The CDR3 DNA follows: TGTGCCAGCAGTTTACTCCTAGCGGGAGCCAACGAGCAGTACTTC.